This is a list of T cell receptor beta chains from one sample in a study of cytomegalovirus exposure and HLA in healthy donors. The table came from immunoSEQ multiplex PCR; TCRdb's copy has only in-frame clones and leaves some out. This sample has 90,000 to 120,000 clones, with 65% to 80% found just once. Sequenced: PBMCs. Receptors were obtained from a woman between 35 and 50 years old in good health and CMV-seronegative. CDR3s include the opening cysteine and the closing phenylalanine or tryptophan. D genes are given only for firm matches. Size values are once, few and many counts, or a class for expanded clones, and some rows have none.

V gene: TRBV7-2; D gene: TRBD1; J gene: TRBJ1-1; clone size: NA; CDR3 DNA: TGTGCCAGCAGCTTTGTACAGGGGGAAGCTTTCTTT; CDR3 protein: CASSFVQGEAFF
V gene: TRBV7-9; D gene: TRBD2; J gene: TRBJ2-5; clone size: NA; CDR3 DNA: TGTTCCAGCAGCTTAGTTCTAGCGGGCTCACAAGAGACCCAGTACTTC; CDR3 protein: CSSSLVLAGSQETQYF
V gene: TRBV6-1; D gene: NA; J gene: TRBJ2-5; clone size: NA; CDR3 DNA: TGTGCCAGCAGTGGTTTCAAGGCCGGGCAGGGAAGCCAAGAGACCCAGTACTTC; CDR3 protein: CASSGFKAGQGSQETQYF
V gene: TRBV28; D gene: NA; J gene: TRBJ2-3; clone size: NA; CDR3 DNA: TGTGCCAGCACCAAAGGTCTAGCCCTCTCCCAGTATTTT; CDR3 protein: CASTKGLALSQYF
V gene: TRBV7-9; D gene: NA; J gene: TRBJ2-7; clone size: NA; CDR3 DNA: TGTGCCAGCAGCTTAACCAGGGAATTTCCCTACGAGCAGTACTTC; CDR3 protein: CASSLTREFPYEQYF
V gene: TRBV6-1; D gene: NA; J gene: TRBJ2-2; clone size: NA; CDR3 DNA: TGTGCCAGCAGTGAGGGCTCTAGGGGTACCGGGGAGCTGTTTTTT; CDR3 protein: CASSEGSRGTGELFF
V gene: TRBV29-1; D gene: NA; J gene: TRBJ1-2; clone size: NA; CDR3 DNA: TGCAGCGTTGGGGGGGTAGAAGCCCATGGCTACACCTTC; CDR3 protein: CSVGGVEAHGYTF
V gene: TRBV29-1; D gene: TRBD1; J gene: TRBJ1-3; clone size: once; CDR3 DNA: TGCAGCGTTGAACCAGAAGGGGGCCTTGGAAACACCATATATTTT; CDR3 protein: CSVEPEGGLGNTIYF
V gene: TRBV7-9; D gene: NA; J gene: TRBJ2-1; clone size: NA; CDR3 DNA: TGTTCCAGCAGCTTAGAGCAAAATGAGCAGTTCTTC; CDR3 protein: CSSSLEQNEQFF
V gene: TRBV28; D gene: TRBD2; J gene: TRBJ2-1; clone size: NA; CDR3 DNA: TGTGCCAGCAGGGGGACTAGCGGAACCCGGAGGGGCAATGAGCAGTTCTTC; CDR3 protein: CASRGTSGTRRGNEQFF
V gene: TRBV7-8; D gene: NA; J gene: TRBJ1-2; clone size: NA; CDR3 DNA: TGTGCCAGCAGCTTAAGTGTGGCAGGGAACTATGGCTACACCTTC; CDR3 protein: CASSLSVAGNYGYTF
V gene: TRBV28; D gene: NA; J gene: TRBJ2-7; clone size: NA; CDR3 DNA: TGTGCCAGCAGTTTAGACCCCGGGACAAGGTCGAGCTACGAGCAGTACTTC; CDR3 protein: CASSLDPGTRSSYEQYF
V gene: TRBV28; D gene: TRBD1; J gene: TRBJ2-7; clone size: NA; CDR3 DNA: TGTGCCAGTGGACAGGGGGCCTACGAGCAGTACTTC; CDR3 protein: CASGQGAYEQYF
V gene: TRBV9; D gene: NA; J gene: TRBJ2-3; clone size: NA; CDR3 DNA: TGTGCCAGCAGCGTAGGTCAGGGGATCGATACGCAGTATTTT; CDR3 protein: CASSVGQGIDTQYF
V gene: TRBV7-9; D gene: TRBD1; J gene: TRBJ2-1; clone size: once; CDR3 DNA: TGTGCCAGCAGTCCGGACAGGGGGTACAATGAGCAGTTCTTC; CDR3 protein: CASSPDRGYNEQFF
V gene: TRBV10-3; D gene: NA; J gene: TRBJ2-1; clone size: NA; CDR3 DNA: TGTGCCATCAGTGAGTCAAAGGGGGACAATGAGCAGTTCTTC; CDR3 protein: CAISESKGDNEQFF
V gene: TRBV10-1; D gene: NA; J gene: TRBJ2-5; clone size: NA; CDR3 DNA: TGCGCCAGCAGTGAGACTCCCCAAGAGACCCAGTACTTC; CDR3 protein: CASSETPQETQYF
V gene: TRBV5-6; D gene: NA; J gene: TRBJ1-3; clone size: NA; CDR3 DNA: TGTGCCAGCAGCTTGGGGGTTCAGGAAAACACCATATATTTT; CDR3 protein: CASSLGVQENTIYF
V gene: TRBV18; D gene: TRBD2; J gene: TRBJ2-3; clone size: NA; CDR3 DNA: TGTGCCAGCTCACGTCCGGGACTAGCGGGAGGAGATACGCAGTATTTT; CDR3 protein: CASSRPGLAGGDTQYF
V gene: TRBV5-1; D gene: NA; J gene: TRBJ2-5; clone size: NA; CDR3 DNA: TGCGCCAGCAGCTTCGGACAGCAAGAGACCCAGTACTTC; CDR3 protein: CASSFGQQETQYF
V gene: TRBV6-5; D gene: NA; J gene: TRBJ1-6; clone size: NA; CDR3 DNA: TGTGCCAGCAGCCCCACCGGGAGAGAGGATTCACCCCTCCACTTT; CDR3 protein: CASSPTGREDSPLHF
V gene: TRBV5-1; D gene: TRBD1; J gene: TRBJ1-6; clone size: NA; CDR3 DNA: TGCGCCAGCAGCTTGTCCGGGGACAGGGGGAATTCACCCCTCCACTTT; CDR3 protein: CASSLSGDRGNSPLHF
V gene: TRBV11-2; D gene: NA; J gene: TRBJ2-1; clone size: NA; CDR3 DNA: TGTGCCAGCAGCCCAACGACCGGGAGCTACAATGAGCAGTTCTTC; CDR3 protein: CASSPTTGSYNEQFF
V gene: TRBV7-9; D gene: TRBD2; J gene: TRBJ2-3; clone size: NA; CDR3 DNA: TGTGCCAGCAGCTTCACCCTAGCGGGGGGGCGGGGTACGCAGTATTTT; CDR3 protein: CASSFTLAGGRGTQYF
V gene: TRBV30; D gene: NA; J gene: TRBJ2-7; clone size: few; CDR3 DNA: TGTGCCGCCGGGGGACCCTACGAGCAGTACTTC; CDR3 protein: CAAGGPYEQYF
V gene: TRBV5-6; D gene: TRBD2; J gene: TRBJ2-4; clone size: NA; CDR3 DNA: TGTGCCAGCAGCTTGGCGTCTAGCGGAGAATGGGTAGCCAAAAACATTCAGTACTTC; CDR3 protein: CASSLASSGEWVAKNIQYF
V gene: TRBV6-5; D gene: NA; J gene: TRBJ1-5; clone size: NA; CDR3 DNA: TGTGCCAGCAGTTACAGCCTTACTCAGCCCCAGCATTTT; CDR3 protein: CASSYSLTQPQHF
V gene: TRBV18; D gene: TRBD2; J gene: TRBJ2-7; clone size: NA; CDR3 DNA: TGTGCCAGCTCACCCGGGAGGGTTGGAACGTACGAGCAGTACTTC; CDR3 protein: CASSPGRVGTYEQYF
V gene: TRBV6-5; D gene: TRBD2; J gene: TRBJ2-1; clone size: once; CDR3 DNA: TGTGCCAGCAGGCCTAGCGGGAGTGGGAATGAGCAGTTCTTC; CDR3 protein: CASRPSGSGNEQFF
V gene: TRBV18; D gene: NA; J gene: TRBJ2-7; clone size: NA; CDR3 DNA: TGTGCCAGCTCACCGGACAGAAGCTACGAGCAGTACTTC; CDR3 protein: CASSPDRSYEQYF
V gene: TRBV10-2; D gene: TRBD2; J gene: TRBJ2-5; clone size: NA; CDR3 DNA: TGCGCCAGCTTCCCTAGCGGGACCCAAGAGACCCAGTACTTC; CDR3 protein: CASFPSGTQETQYF
V gene: TRBV7-9; D gene: NA; J gene: TRBJ1-2; clone size: NA; CDR3 DNA: TGTGCCAGCACCCCGGGGGGTGATTATGGCTACACCTTC; CDR3 protein: CASTPGGDYGYTF
V gene: TRBV30; D gene: TRBD1; J gene: TRBJ2-7; clone size: NA; CDR3 DNA: TGTGCCTGGAGTGCAGGGGGCGCAGTGGACGAGCAGTACTTC; CDR3 protein: CAWSAGGAVDEQYF
V gene: TRBV27; D gene: TRBD1; J gene: TRBJ1-5; clone size: NA; CDR3 DNA: TGTGCCAGCAGTTTCGGGACAGGGGGACAGGGTCAGCCCCAGCATTTT; CDR3 protein: CASSFGTGGQGQPQHF
V gene: TRBV5-1; D gene: TRBD2; J gene: TRBJ2-2; clone size: NA; CDR3 DNA: TGCGCCAGCAGCTTGGCGCTAGCGGGGAACACCGGGGAGCTGTTTTTT; CDR3 protein: CASSLALAGNTGELFF
V gene: TRBV6-5; D gene: NA; J gene: TRBJ2-1; clone size: NA; CDR3 DNA: TGTGCCAGCAGTTACTTCGATGAGCAGTTCTTC; CDR3 protein: CASSYFDEQFF
V gene: TRBV9; D gene: NA; J gene: TRBJ1-3; clone size: NA; CDR3 DNA: TGTGCCAGCAGTGCCGACAGCTCTGGAAACACCATATATTTT; CDR3 protein: CASSADSSGNTIYF
V gene: TRBV4-3; D gene: NA; J gene: TRBJ2-7; clone size: NA; CDR3 DNA: TGCGCCAGCAGCCAAGATCTCGACAGGTCCTACGAGCAGTACTTC; CDR3 protein: CASSQDLDRSYEQYF
V gene: TRBV19; D gene: NA; J gene: TRBJ1-4; clone size: NA; CDR3 DNA: TGTGCCAGTGGCCCCACCGTTAATGAAAAACTGTTTTTT; CDR3 protein: CASGPTVNEKLFF
V gene: TRBV15; D gene: TRBD1; J gene: TRBJ2-5; clone size: few; CDR3 DNA: TGTGCCACCAGCAGGGGGACAGGGCAAGAGACCCAGTACTTC; CDR3 protein: CATSRGTGQETQYF
V gene: TRBV7-9; D gene: NA; J gene: TRBJ2-3; clone size: NA; CDR3 DNA: TGTGCCAGCAGCCCTCGGGGAGCGGAGATCACAGATACGCAGTATTTT; CDR3 protein: CASSPRGAEITDTQYF
V gene: TRBV5-6; D gene: NA; J gene: TRBJ1-2; clone size: NA; CDR3 DNA: TGTGCCAGCAGCTTGAGAGGTAATAACTATGGCTACACCTTC; CDR3 protein: CASSLRGNNYGYTF
V gene: TRBV19; D gene: NA; J gene: TRBJ1-5; clone size: NA; CDR3 DNA: TGTGCCAGTAGTATAGGCCAGGAAGTTCGCAATCAGCCCCAGCATTTT; CDR3 protein: CASSIGQEVRNQPQHF
V gene: TRBV5-6; D gene: NA; J gene: TRBJ1-2; clone size: NA; CDR3 DNA: TGTGCCGGCAGCTTGGCCAGGGCCATCTATGGCTACACCTTC; CDR3 protein: CAGSLARAIYGYTF
V gene: TRBV29-1; D gene: TRBD2; J gene: TRBJ2-1; clone size: NA; CDR3 DNA: TGCAGCGTTGATGCTAGCGGGAGTAGCAATGAGCAGTTCTTC; CDR3 protein: CSVDASGSSNEQFF
V gene: TRBV27; D gene: NA; J gene: TRBJ1-5; clone size: NA; CDR3 DNA: TGTGCCAGCAGTTTACGTCCCTCGCCGGAGGGCAATCAGCCCCAGCATTTT; CDR3 protein: CASSLRPSPEGNQPQHF